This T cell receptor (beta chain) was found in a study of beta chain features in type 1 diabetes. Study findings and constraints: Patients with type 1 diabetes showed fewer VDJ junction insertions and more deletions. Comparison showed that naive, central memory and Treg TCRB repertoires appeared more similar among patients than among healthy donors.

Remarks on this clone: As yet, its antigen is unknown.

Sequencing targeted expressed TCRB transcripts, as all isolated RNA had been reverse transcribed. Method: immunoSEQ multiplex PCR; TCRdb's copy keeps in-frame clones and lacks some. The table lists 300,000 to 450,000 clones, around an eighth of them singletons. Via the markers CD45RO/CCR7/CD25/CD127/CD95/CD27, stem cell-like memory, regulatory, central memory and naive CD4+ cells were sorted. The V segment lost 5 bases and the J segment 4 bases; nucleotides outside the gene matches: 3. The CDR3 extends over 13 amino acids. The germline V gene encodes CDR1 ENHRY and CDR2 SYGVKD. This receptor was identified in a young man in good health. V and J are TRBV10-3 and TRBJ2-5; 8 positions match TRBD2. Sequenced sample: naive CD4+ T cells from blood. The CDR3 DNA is TGTGCCATCAGTTCGGGGGGGATAGAGACCCAGTACTTC. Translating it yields CAISSGGIETQYF.